The 20 T cell receptor beta chains listed next were all sequenced from one sample in a study of blood T cells in healthy people across ages. Using a J-beta primer mix together with a sample-barcoded 5' primer, a second PCR was run for 7 to 11 cycles. Via MiXCR, TCRdb re-called the 5' RACE reads, giving one row per CDR3 protein. The repertoire has 720,000 or so distinct CDR3 sequences, approximately 40% of them found once; the top ten carry approximately 29%. Sequenced sample: blood. The receptors stem from a man aged 80 or over in good health.

This clonotype occurred once. This sequence joins TRBV19 and TRBJ2-6; D gene uncertain. Germline assignment: CDR1 LNHDA and CDR2 SQIVND (reference sequence). CDR3 length equals 18 residues. Between the trimmed V and J ends, which lost 3 bases and 0 bases, there was a span of 15 bases. The CDR3 loop reads CASSIMARSRSGANVLTF. The DNA of the CDR3 is TGTGCCAGTAGTATTATGGCCAGGTCGCGCTCTGGGGCCAACGTCCTGACTTTC.

Only a few counts were recorded for this clonotype. This rearrangement joins TRBV5-1 to TRBJ2-1, with a possible D match to TRBD2 (6 bases). Germline V gene data show CDR1 as SGHRS and CDR2 as YFSETQ. This CDR3 spans 16 amino acids. Trimming left V 4 bases short and J 0 bases short, with 14 bases between. CDR3 region: CASSRGTGSSYNEQFF. The CDR3 nucleotides are TGCGCCAGCAGCCGCGGGACCGGTAGCTCCTACAATGAGCAGTTCTTC.

The chain employs TRBV28 and TRBJ2-3, with TRBD2 matching 8 bases. The V and J ends lost 9 bases and 2 bases, in that order; junction bases with no gene match: 10. The CDR3 is 15 residues long. Per germline, CDR1 MDHEN and CDR2 SYDVKM. CDR3 nucleotide sequence: TGTGCCAGTGTTGTTGGCGGGAGGCCCACAGATACGCAGTATTTT. Translated: CASVVGGRPTDTQYF.

The chain couples TRBV7-6 to TRBJ2-5; perhaps TRBD2 as D (5 bases). The germline V gene encodes CDR1 SGHVS and CDR2 FNYEAQ. The V and J ends lost 0 bases and 5 bases respectively, with 7 bases between them. The CDR3 runs to 13 residues. The CDR3 sequence is CASSLAPGETQYF. CDR3 sequence (DNA): TGTGCCAGCAGCTTAGCTCCGGGGGAGACCCAGTACTTC.

This clonotype has more than one count but fewer than ten. This rearrangement joins TRBV29-1 to TRBJ1-2; tentative D call: TRBD1 (5 bases). Trimming pared 7 bases from V and 4 bases from J, leaving 16 bases between. The CDR3 has 13 residues. CDR1 and CDR2 from the germline V gene are SQVTM and ANQGSEA. The CDR3 spells CSAFLQETYGYTF. CDR3 DNA sequence: TGCAGCGCTTTCTTACAGGAGACCTATGGCTACACCTTC.

CDR3 sequence (DNA): TGTGCCAGCAGCCAAGATGGAACTAGCTCTAGCACAGATACGCAGTATTTT. Its protein is CASSQDGTSSSTDTQYF. V and J are TRBV3-1 and TRBJ2-3; TRBD2 might be the D (6 bases). The CDR3 has 17 amino acids. Trimming cost V 0 bases and J 0 bases, with 13 bases left between them. CDR1 is LGHDT, CDR2 YNNKEL, per germline (reference sequence).

The chain is built from TRBV20-1 and TRBJ2-3, with 10 bases that match TRBD2. Trimming at V came to 6 bases and at J to 4 bases, leaving 10 bases not matched to a gene. The germline gives CDR1 DFQATT, CDR2 SNEGSKA (reference sequence). The CDR3 loop spans 15 amino acids. CDR3: CSAVKLAGVADTQYF. The CDR3 nucleotides read TGCAGTGCGGTCAAGCTAGCGGGGGTTGCAGATACGCAGTATTTT.

This clonotype has just a few counts. J is TRBJ2-2 and V is TRBV29-1; TRBD1 is a possible D gene (6 bases). The CDR3 extends over 15 amino acids. Germline V gene lookup returns CDR1 SQVTM and CDR2 ANQGSEA. V gave up 2 bases and J gave up 0 bases, with 10 bases separating them. The CDR3 loop reads CSVEPQGTNTGELFF. CDR3 bases: TGCAGCGTTGAACCACAGGGTACGAACACCGGGGAGCTGTTTTTT.

This clonotype was seen ten or more times. In nucleotides, the CDR3 is TGTGCCAGCACCCCGCCGGGCAGGGGGATATATGGCTACACCTTC. Translated: CASTPPGRGIYGYTF. The V call is TRBV12-3 or TRBV12-4, the J call TRBJ1-2, with TRBD1 matching over 7 bases. The trim removed 7 bases at V and 5 bases at J, leaving 13 bases unmatched. This CDR3 spans 15 amino acids.

The CDR3 nucleotides read TGCAGTGCTAGGACGACAGGGAGTGGGAGTGGCTACACCTTC. It codes for CSARTTGSGSGYTF. The J gene is TRBJ1-2, the V gene TRBV20-1, with 7 positions matching TRBD1. The trim removed 3 bases at V and 7 bases at J, leaving 11 bases unmatched. Germline V gene lookup returns CDR1 DFQATT and CDR2 SNEGSKA (reference sequence). The CDR3 contains 14 residues.

The sample holds one count of this clonotype. The rearrangement uses TRBV18 and TRBJ1-1, with 9 bases fitting TRBD1. CDR3 length: 15 amino acids. The V and J ends lost 3 bases and 1 base, in that order; junction bases with no gene match: 3. Germline values: CDR1 KGHSH, CDR2 LQKENI. CDR3 bases: TGTGCCAGCTCACCGATACAGGGGGCGAACACTGAAGCTTTCTTT. This gives the protein CASSPIQGANTEAFF.

This chain connects TRBV12-3 or TRBV12-4 to TRBJ2-4; tentative D call: TRBD1 (5 bases). The J call is doubtful: the DNA matches TRBJ2-7 better. This CDR3 is built from 17 residues. The CDR3 DNA sequence: TGTGCCAGCAGTCTGACCCTTAAGGGGATCCAATCCTACGAGCAGTACTTC. As protein: CASSLTLKGIQSYEQYF.

This chain connects TRBV5-1 to TRBJ1-1; 7 nucleotides line up with TRBD1. There are 14 residues in the CDR3. V lost 4 bases to trimming and J lost 4 bases; unmatched junction nucleotides: 7. Germline assignment: CDR1 SGHRS and CDR2 YFSETQ. The CDR3 is CASSGGAGGTEAFF. The CDR3 DNA reads as TGCGCCAGCAGCGGGGGTGCAGGGGGCACTGAAGCTTTCTTT.

This clonotype was picked up a small number of times. The J gene is TRBJ2-1, the V gene TRBV6-2 or TRBV6-3, with D possibly TRBD2 on 5 matching bases. Looked up from germline, CDR1 is MNHEY and CDR2 is SVGEGT. There are 13 residues in the CDR3. V lost 2 bases and J lost 15, with 17 bases in between. This CDR3 reads CASSYTLGLGSFF. CDR3 bases: TGTGCCAGCAGTTACACTCTAGGACTTGGGTCGTTCTTC.

This clonotype was observed at least ten times. The gene calls are TRBV7-2 and TRBJ2-7; 7 positions agree with TRBD1. This CDR3 is built from 14 residues. J was trimmed by 2 bases and V by 7 bases; bases with no gene match: 8. CDR1 is SGHTA and CDR2 is FQGNSA in the germline V gene. This CDR3 is CASTVKQGPYEQYF. The CDR3 region has the DNA TGTGCCAGCACCGTGAAACAGGGGCCCTACGAGCAGTACTTC.

The chain has TRBV20-1 and TRBJ1-4; no clear D. V was cut by 2 bases and J by 7 bases, with 14 bases left in between. Looked up from germline, CDR1 is DFQATT and CDR2 is SNEGSKA (reference sequence). There are 14 residues in the CDR3. The CDR3 bases are TGCAGTGCTAGACGGGGAGGGAATAGTGAAAAACTGTTTTTT. It is translated as CSARRGGNSEKLFF.

This clonotype turned up a few times. This chain uses TRBV6-6 with TRBJ1-5; D is perhaps TRBD1 (6 bases). The length of the CDR3 is 13 residues. Germline V gives CDR1 MNHNY, CDR2 SVGAGI (reference sequence). V was clipped by 7 bases and J by 7 bases, with 14 bases between them. Written as DNA, the CDR3 is TGTGCCAGCAACGGCAGGGGTCAACAGCCCCAGCATTTT. This gives the protein CASNGRGQQPQHF.

The chain has TRBV28 and TRBJ2-3; D gene uncertain. The CDR3 contains 15 residues. V was pared by 5 bases and J by 0 bases, with 12 bases between. Germline V gene sequence: CDR1 MDHEN, CDR2 SYDVKM. CDR3 loop: CASSAPRVSTDTQYF. Here the CDR3 DNA reads TGTGCCAGCAGTGCCCCCCGGGTTAGCACAGATACGCAGTATTTT.

This clonotype was detected only a few times. The chain links TRBV4-3 to TRBJ1-6; tentative D call: TRBD1 (6 bases). CDR3 length equals 17 residues. Germline V gives CDR1 LGHNA, CDR2 YSLEER. Trimming took off 0 bases at V and 5 bases at J, with 14 bases between the two ends. CDR3 in DNA: TGCGCCAGCAGCCAAGATCTCGGACAGACAAATAATTCACCCCTCCACTTT. Residues: CASSQDLGQTNNSPLHF.

This clonotype came up many times. The gene calls are TRBV29-1 and TRBJ2-3; 13 bases are a match to TRBD2. This CDR3 has 15 amino acids. Germline values: CDR1 SQVTM, CDR2 ANQGSEA. J was trimmed by 2 bases and V by 5 bases; bases with no gene match: 4. The CDR3 loop reads CSVQGLAGFTDTQYF. In DNA, the CDR3 is TGCAGCGTTCAGGGACTAGCGGGGTTCACAGATACGCAGTATTTT.